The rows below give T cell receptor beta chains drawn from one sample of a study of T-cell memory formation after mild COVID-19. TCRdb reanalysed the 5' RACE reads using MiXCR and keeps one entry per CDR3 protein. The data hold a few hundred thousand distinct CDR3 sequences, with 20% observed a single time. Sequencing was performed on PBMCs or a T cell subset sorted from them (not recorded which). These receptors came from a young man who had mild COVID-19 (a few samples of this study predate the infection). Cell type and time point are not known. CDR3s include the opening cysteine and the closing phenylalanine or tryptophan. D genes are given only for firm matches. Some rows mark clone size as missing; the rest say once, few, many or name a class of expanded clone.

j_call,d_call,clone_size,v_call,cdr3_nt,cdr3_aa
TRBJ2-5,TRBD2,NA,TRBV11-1,TGTGCCAGCAGCGTTGGGGGGGGTATGATGGAGACCCAGTACTTC,CASSVGGGMMETQYF
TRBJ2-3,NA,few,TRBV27,TGTGCCAGCAGTTGGGGCTTTGCAGATACGCAGTATTTT,CASSWGFADTQYF
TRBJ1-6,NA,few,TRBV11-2,TGTGCCAGCACGATGAATAATTCACCCCTCCACTTT,CASTMNNSPLHF
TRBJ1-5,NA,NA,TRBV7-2,TGTGCCAGCAGTGTTGGGGGAACGGGCAATCAGCCCCAGCATTTT,CASSVGGTGNQPQHF
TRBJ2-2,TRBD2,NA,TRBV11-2,TGTGCCAGCAGCTCACTGAGGGACTACGTGAACACCGGGGAGCTGTTTTTT,CASSSLRDYVNTGELFF
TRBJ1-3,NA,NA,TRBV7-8,TGTGCCAGCAGCTCGATGACTGGAAACACCATATATTTT,CASSSMTGNTIYF
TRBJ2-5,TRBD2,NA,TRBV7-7,TGTGCTAGCAGCTTAAGGCTAGCGGGGGGCGGACAAGAGACCCAGTACTTC,CASSLRLAGGGQETQYF
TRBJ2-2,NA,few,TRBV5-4,TGTGCCAGCAGCCGGAGGGACAGTGTGGCCGGGGAGCTGTTTTTT,CASSRRDSVAGELFF
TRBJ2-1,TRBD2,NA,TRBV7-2,TGTGCCAGCAGACCACCGGGACTAGCATACAATGAGCAGTTCTTC,CASRPPGLAYNEQFF
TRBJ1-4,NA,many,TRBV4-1,TGCGCCAGCAGCCCCGTGGACGGCGAATGGGAACTGTTTTTT,CASSPVDGEWELFF
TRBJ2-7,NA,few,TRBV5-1,TGCGCCAGCAGCTTACAGACGCCGTCCTACGAGCAGTACTTC,CASSLQTPSYEQYF
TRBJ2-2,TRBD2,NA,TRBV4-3,TGCGCCAGCAGCCAAGATGGGCTAGCGGGGGCCACCGGGGAGCTGTTTTTT,CASSQDGLAGATGELFF
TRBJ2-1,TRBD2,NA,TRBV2,TGTGCCAGCAGTAGACTAGCTGTAAACAATGAGCAGTTCTTC,CASSRLAVNNEQFF
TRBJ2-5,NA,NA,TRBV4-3,TGCGCCAGCAGCCAAGATAGGGGTGGGGAAGAGACCCAGTACTTC,CASSQDRGGEETQYF
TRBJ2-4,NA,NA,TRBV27,TGTGCCAGCAGTCCCCGGTACCACGCCATTCAGTACTTC,CASSPRYHAIQYF
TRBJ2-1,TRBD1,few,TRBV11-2,TGTGCCAGCAGCTTGGGACAGAGAAATGAGCAGTTCTTC,CASSLGQRNEQFF
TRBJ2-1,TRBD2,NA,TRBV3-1,TGTGCCAGCAGCCAAGTAGCGGGGGTTTCCAATGAGCAGTTCTTC,CASSQVAGVSNEQFF
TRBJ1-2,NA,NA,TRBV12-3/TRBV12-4,TGTGCCAGCAGTTTAGGATCAGGGCTCTATGGCTACACCTTC,CASSLGSGLYGYTF
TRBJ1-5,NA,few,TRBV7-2,TGTGCCAGCAGCTTCGGGGGTTTTCAGCCCCAGCATTTT,CASSFGGFQPQHF
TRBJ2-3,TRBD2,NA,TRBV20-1,TGCAGTGCGGACGGGGGTAGCGGGGGACCCACAGATACGCAGTATTTT,CSADGGSGGPTDTQYF
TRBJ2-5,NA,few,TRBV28,TGTGCCAGCAGTTCCCGGAGTACCCAGTACTTC,CASSSRSTQYF
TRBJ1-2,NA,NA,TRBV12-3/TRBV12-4,TGTGCCAGCAGTCTAGGGACCGGATGGGGAGTCGATGGCTACACCTTC,CASSLGTGWGVDGYTF
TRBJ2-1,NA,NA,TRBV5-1,TGCGCCAGCAGCTTGGACTATGCGGTTGAGCAGTTCTTC,CASSLDYAVEQFF
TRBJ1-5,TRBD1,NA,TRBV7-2,TGTGCCAGCAGCCCAACAGGGGCGGCTCAGCCCCAGCATTTT,CASSPTGAAQPQHF
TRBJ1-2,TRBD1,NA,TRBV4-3,TGCGCCAGCAGCCAAGGGTGGACAGGGGAAGGAGGCTACACCTTC,CASSQGWTGEGGYTF
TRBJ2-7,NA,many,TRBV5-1,TGCGCCAGCAGCTTGGGAGGGACATCGTCCTCCTACGAGCAGTACTTC,CASSLGGTSSSYEQYF
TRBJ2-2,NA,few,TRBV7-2,TGTGCCAGCAGCTTCACAGGGCCAGCCGGGGAGCTGTTTTTT,CASSFTGPAGELFF
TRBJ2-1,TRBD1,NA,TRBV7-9,TGTGCCAGCAGCTTGCCGGGACAGGGAAGGGAGCAGTTCTTC,CASSLPGQGREQFF
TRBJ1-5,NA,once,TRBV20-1,TGCAGTGCTAGTCTACCGGGAATGTTGGAACAGCCCCAGCATTTT,CSASLPGMLEQPQHF
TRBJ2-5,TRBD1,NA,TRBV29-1,TGCAGCTATCGACAGGGGTGGTACCAAGAGACCCAGTACTTC,CSYRQGWYQETQYF
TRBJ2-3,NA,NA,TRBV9,TGTGCCAGCAGCGTACGGCGCGGGGTAGATACGCAGTATTTT,CASSVRRGVDTQYF
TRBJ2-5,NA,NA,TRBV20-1,TGCAGTGCTAGAGGATTAGTAGGGGAGACCCAGTACTTC,CSARGLVGETQYF
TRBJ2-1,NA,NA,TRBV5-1,TGCGCCAGCAGCTTGGCCGGGGTTCAGTACAATGAGCAGTTCTTC,CASSLAGVQYNEQFF
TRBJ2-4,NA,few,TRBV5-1,TGCGCCAGCAGCTTGGAAGGAAACATTCAGTACTTC,CASSLEGNIQYF
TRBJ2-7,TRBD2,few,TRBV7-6,TGTGCCAGCAGCACTAGCGGGGGGGCCGACGAGCAGTACTTC,CASSTSGGADEQYF
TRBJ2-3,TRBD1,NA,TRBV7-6,TGTGCCAGCAGCTCGGTTAGGGGACAGCGCACAGATACGCAGTATTTT,CASSSVRGQRTDTQYF
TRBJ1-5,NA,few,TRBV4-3,TGCGCCAGCAGCCAAGATCTCGGCAGGAATCAGCCCCAGCATTTT,CASSQDLGRNQPQHF
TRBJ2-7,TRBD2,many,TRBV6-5,TGTGCCAGCAGTTACTCCGGGGGGAGCTCCTACGAGCAGTACTTC,CASSYSGGSSYEQYF
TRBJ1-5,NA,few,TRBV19,TGTGCCAGTAGTACCCAAGAGAGGTATCAGCCCCAGCATTTT,CASSTQERYQPQHF
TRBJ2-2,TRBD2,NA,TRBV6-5,TGTGCCACCAGTGGGGGGGGTGGCACCCGGGAGCTGTTTTTT,CATSGGGGTRELFF
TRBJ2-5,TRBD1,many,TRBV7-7,TGTGCTAGCAGCTCGGGACAGGGAGGCCAAGAGACCCAGTACTTC,CASSSGQGGQETQYF
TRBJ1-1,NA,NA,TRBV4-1,TGCGCCAGCAGCCAAGTAGGGCAGTACACTGAAGCTTTCTTT,CASSQVGQYTEAFF
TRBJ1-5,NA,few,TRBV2,TGTGCCAGCAGTGAGGAGGTTCAGCCCCAGCATTTT,CASSEEVQPQHF
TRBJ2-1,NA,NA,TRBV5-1,TGCGCCAGCAGCTTGAACGTGGGTGGGGGGATAAGCTCCTACAATGAGCAGTTCTTC,CASSLNVGGGISSYNEQFF
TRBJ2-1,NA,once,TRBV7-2,TGTGCCAGCAGCTTAGGACAGCGTACCAATGAGCAGTTCTTC,CASSLGQRTNEQFF
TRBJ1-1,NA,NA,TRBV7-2,TGTGCCAGCAGCTTAAATGGGCCCACTGAAGCTTTCTTT,CASSLNGPTEAFF
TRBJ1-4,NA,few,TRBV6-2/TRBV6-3,TGTGCCAGCAGTCCCCGGACACTCAACGGTGAAAAACTGTTTTTT,CASSPRTLNGEKLFF
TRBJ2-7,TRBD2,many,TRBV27,TGTGCCAGCAGCCTTGGGACTAGCGGGGTGTACGAGCAGTACTTC,CASSLGTSGVYEQYF
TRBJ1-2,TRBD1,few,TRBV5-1,TGCGCCAGCAGCCCTAGACAGGGTTACTATGGCTACACCTTC,CASSPRQGYYGYTF
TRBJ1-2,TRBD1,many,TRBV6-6,TGTGCCAGCAGTTACCGGACAGGGGACTATGGCTACACCTTC,CASSYRTGDYGYTF
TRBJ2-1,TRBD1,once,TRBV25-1,TGTGCCAGCAGTGAAGTCGCAGGGGGTGATGAGCAGTTCTTC,CASSEVAGGDEQFF
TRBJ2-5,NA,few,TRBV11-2,TGTGCCAGCAGCTTAAGCGAGGGCCAAGAGACCCAGTACTTC,CASSLSEGQETQYF